These 9 T cell receptor beta chains were all obtained from the same sample, sequenced in a study of vaccination and CD4 T cells after COVID-19. These receptors lack a known antigen. Oncomine TCR Beta short-read sequencing was applied to DNA from cultured CD4+ T cells. TCRdb re-derived calls from the PCR reads in MiXCR, one entry per CDR3 protein. The sample yields under 20,000 distinct CDR3 sequences, approximately 40% seen once. The treatment is: approximately 9-day PBMC culture with coronavirus spike peptide pools or control peptides (ViraFEST assay). What was sequenced was cultured CD4+ T cells from blood. These receptors all come from a human donor with COVID-19.

Only a few counts were recorded for this clonotype. V usage is TRBV10-3 and J usage is TRBJ2-3, with 15 positions matching TRBD2. There are 17 residues in the CDR3. Germline V lookup: CDR1 ENHRY, CDR2 SYGVKD. With V trimmed by 6 bases and J by 2 bases, 6 bases remained unmatched. The chain's CDR3 is CAISPGLAGGPTDTQYF. The CDR3 nucleotides read TGTGCCATCAGCCCGGGACTAGCGGGGGGACCCACAGATACGCAGTATTTT.

The rearrangement links TRBV12-3 or TRBV12-4 to TRBJ1-1; TRBD1 is a possible D gene (6 bases). The ends were cut back, 6 bases at V and 6 bases at J, with 20 bases in the middle. The CDR3 sequence is 15 residues long. CDR3 bases: TGTGCCAGCAGGGAACAGGGTCTCCCGACCGCTGAAGCTTTCTTT. Its translation is CASREQGLPTAEAFF.

The V call is TRBV5-6, the J call TRBJ1-2; no firm D call. Germline assignment: CDR1 SGHDT and CDR2 YYEEEE. CDR3 size: 15 residues. V was clipped by 0 bases and J by 3 bases, with 12 bases between them. CDR3 coding DNA: TGTGCCAGCAGCTTGGCCGGGCAGCCACACTATGGCTACACCTTC. It specifies CASSLAGQPHYGYTF.

The chain links TRBV7-3 to TRBJ1-2, with D unresolved. The germline V and J ends were trimmed by 4 bases and 6 bases, with 12 bases remaining between them. The CDR3 is made up of 13 amino acids. Germline V gives CDR1 SGHTA, CDR2 FQGTGA. CDR3 nucleotides: TGTGCCAGCAGCTCATCCGAGTATCATGGCTACACCTTC. Its translation is CASSSSEYHGYTF.

The rearrangement joins TRBV5-1 to TRBJ2-1; 7 nucleotides match TRBD1. Looked up from germline, CDR1 is SGHRS and CDR2 is YFSETQ. The CDR3 loop spans 17 amino acids. V trimming: 1 base; J trimming: 2 bases; junction bases outside the gene matches: 9. This CDR3 is CASSLKEGGYTYNEQFF. CDR3 nucleotide sequence: TGCGCCAGCAGCTTGAAAGAAGGGGGCTATACCTACAATGAGCAGTTCTTC.

This clonotype was counted between two and nine times. J is TRBJ1-1 and V is TRBV5-3, with 8 bases that match TRBD1. TRBV5-3 is marked as an open reading frame, function uncertain. After removal of 6 bases from V and 1 base from J, the junction contained 14 bases not matched to a gene. This CDR3 has 17 amino acids. The CDR3 is CARNLLWTGWRNTEAFF. The CDR3 bases are TGTGCCAGAAATCTCTTATGGACAGGGTGGCGGAACACTGAAGCTTTCTTT.

This chain links TRBV19 with TRBJ1-5; a possible D gene is TRBD1 (6 bases). Germline CDR1 reads LNHDA; CDR2 reads SQIVND (reference sequence). V was pared by 7 bases and J by 1 base, with 11 bases between. The CDR3 contains 14 residues. CDR3 region: CASTGDTSNQPQHF. In DNA, the CDR3 is TGTGCCAGTACGGGGGACACCAGCAATCAGCCCCAGCATTTT.

This sequence joins TRBV12-2 and TRBJ1-3; the table's TRBD1 call for D was not verified on the DNA. TRBV12-2 is designated a pseudogene. There are 15 residues in the CDR3. CDR3 sequence reads: CASRLTDKVGNTIYF. Here the CDR3 DNA reads TGTGCAAGTCGCCTTACGGACAAGGTAGGAAACACCATATATTTT.

The V and J genes are TRBV28 and TRBJ1-2; D perhaps matches TRBD1 (6 bases). The CDR3 runs 12 residues. Looked up from germline, CDR1 is MDHEN and CDR2 is SYDVKM. The V gene lost 5 bases and the J gene lost 5 bases, with 9 bases spanning the gap. The CDR3 here is CASSDQGYGYTF. The CDR3 nucleotides read TGTGCCAGCAGTGATCAGGGGTATGGCTACACCTTC.